The 11 T cell receptor beta chains below come from one sample, sequenced in a study of regulatory T cells in long-lasting Graves disease. Indicated time point: newly diagnosed GD, antithyroid drugs for less than 3 months. Researchers made the TCR library from RNA that was extracted from PBMCs. CDR3 regions were amplified by Arm-PCR using iRepertoire HTBI primers to build TCR beta libraries. TCRdb recomputed calls from the multiplex PCR reads with MiXCR, one row per CDR3 protein. The table shows about 470,000 distinct CDR3 sequences, with 14% to 15% occurring only once. A further study also used this sample, focusing on T cells in Graves' hyperthyroidism and ophthalmopathy.

Here the sequenced sample was peripheral blood mononuclear cells (PBMCs), taken at new diagnosis, from a patient treated with antithyroid drugs. Source of these receptors: a woman aged 25 to 39 with Graves disease.

This clonotype turned up a few times. This chain uses TRBV5-1 with TRBJ2-5; tentative D call: TRBD2 (5 bases). Germline V gene lookup returns CDR1 SGHRS and CDR2 YFSETQ. V gave up 1 base and J gave up 5 bases, with 9 bases separating them. The CDR3 covers 13 residues. The CDR3 reads CASSLTSWETQYF. CDR3 DNA sequence: TGCGCCAGCAGCTTGACTAGTTGGGAGACCCAGTACTTC.

This clonotype came up many times. This chain uses TRBV7-8 with TRBJ2-7, with a tentative D call TRBD2 (6 bases). Trimming removed 4 bases from V and 5 bases from J, with 18 bases in between. This CDR3 is 15 amino acids long. Germline CDR1 SGHVS, CDR2 FQNEAQ. CDR3 region: CASSYGTDWPHEQYF. CDR3 sequence (DNA): TGTGCCAGCAGCTATGGGACTGACTGGCCCCACGAGCAGTACTTC.

This clonotype showed up many times. This chain uses TRBV12-3 or TRBV12-4 with TRBJ2-7, with TRBD2 matching 7 bases. Trimming took 10 bases from V and 0 from J; bases not matched to a gene: 9. CDR3 length: 14 amino acids. The CDR3 nucleotides are TGTGCCACCAGGAGGGGCGGGAGCTCCTACGAGCAGTACTTC. Amino acid sequence: CATRRGGSSYEQYF.

This clonotype has at least ten counts. The chain has TRBV7-9 and TRBJ1-1, with D unclear. V was trimmed by 8 bases and J by 0 bases, leaving 4 bases between them. Germline CDR1 SEHNR, CDR2 FQNEAQ (reference sequence). The CDR3 sequence is 11 residues long. The CDR3 here is CASVVNTEAFF. In DNA form, the CDR3 reads TGTGCCAGCGTTGTGAACACTGAAGCTTTCTTT.

There are many counts of this clonotype. The V and J genes are TRBV6-1 and TRBJ1-5; a weak D match, TRBD1 (6 bases). V dropped 10 bases and J dropped 0 bases, with 16 bases sitting between them. The germline V gene encodes CDR1 MNHNS and CDR2 SASEGT. The CDR3 spans 15 residues. DNA of the CDR3: TGTGCCACCGGTAGACAGGACCATAGCAATCAGCCCCAGCATTTT. Amino acids: CATGRQDHSNQPQHF.

This clonotype was found many times. The chain combines TRBV14 with TRBJ1-5; D is unclear. Trimming took off 4 bases at V and 3 bases at J, with 7 bases between the two ends. CDR3 length equals 13 residues. Germline CDR1 SGHDN, CDR2 FVKESK. This CDR3 is CASSPSFNQPQHF. The CDR3 DNA reads as TGTGCCAGCAGCCCTTCCTTCAATCAGCCCCAGCATTTT. Complete variable domain (other parts from reference TRBV14 and TRBJ1-5): EAGVTQFPSHSVIEKGQTVTLRCDPISGHDNLYWYRRVMGKEIKFLLHFVKESKQDESGMPNNRFLAERTGGTYSTLKVQPAELEDSGVYFCASSPSFNQPQHFGDGTRLSIL.

This clonotype was recorded many times. This chain links TRBV5-5 with TRBJ2-7; 13 nucleotides line up with TRBD2. The CDR3 extends over 18 amino acids. Unmatched junction bases numbered 11, after V lost 4 bases and J lost 1 base. Germline values: CDR1 SGHKS, CDR2 YYEKEE (reference sequence). The CDR3 sequence is CASSMRTSGGTLSYEQYF. DNA for the CDR3: TGTGCCAGCAGCATGAGGACTAGCGGGGGAACATTGTCCTACGAGCAGTACTTC. Together with reference TRBV5-5 and TRBJ2-7, the CDR3 gives the full variable domain: DAGVTQSPTHLIKTRGQQVTLRCSPISGHKSVSWYQQVLGQGPQFIFQYYEKEERGRGNFPDRFSARQFPNYSSELNVNALLLGDSALYLCASSMRTSGGTLSYEQYFGPGTRLTVT.

This clonotype has a count of ten or more. The chain employs TRBV28 and TRBJ1-4; 8 nucleotides match TRBD1. Germline CDR1 and CDR2: MDHEN and SYDVKM. The CDR3 has 16 amino acids. Trimming cost V 5 bases and J 3 bases; bases outside gene matches: 8. This chain's CDR3 is CASSASGTGANEKLFF. The DNA of the CDR3 is TGTGCCAGCAGTGCAAGCGGGACAGGCGCTAATGAAAAACTGTTTTTT. The entire variable domain, with the rest obtained from reference TRBV28 and TRBJ1-4, is as follows: DVKVTQSSRYLVKRTGEKVFLECVQDMDHENMFWYRQDPGLGLRLIYFSYDVKMKEKGDIPEGYSVSREKKERFSLILESASTNQTSMYLCASSASGTGANEKLFFGSGTQLSVL.

This clonotype was recorded a few times. The J gene is TRBJ2-1, the V gene TRBV19, with D perhaps TRBD2 (5 bases). With 3 bases removed from V and 7 bases from J, the gap between germline ends came to 10 bases. Germline CDR1 is LNHDA and CDR2 is SQIVND (reference sequence). This CDR3 comprises 13 residues. The CDR3 bases are TGTGCCAGTAGTATCTCTAGCAGGAATGAGCAGTTCTTC. Its translation: CASSISSRNEQFF.

This clonotype appeared a few times. V usage is TRBV25-1 and J usage is TRBJ2-5; the D gene is possibly TRBD1 (6 bases). The V gene lost 1 base and the J gene lost 7 bases, with 19 bases spanning the gap. This CDR3 is 16 amino acids long. CDR1 is MGHDK, CDR2 SYGVNS, per germline. Here the CDR3 reads CASSESGNWDMGTQYF. In DNA, the CDR3 is TGTGCCAGCAGTGAATCAGGGAACTGGGACATGGGGACCCAGTACTTC.

The chain recombines TRBV6-5 with TRBJ2-3; D not certain. The CDR3 consists of 15 residues. With 2 bases removed from V and 2 bases from J, the gap between germline ends came to 11 bases. Germline-derived CDR1 and CDR2 are MNHEY and SVGAGI. CDR3 coding DNA: TGTGCCAGCAGTTACGGGCAACAAATCACAGATACGCAGTATTTT. Amino acid sequence: CASSYGQQITDTQYF.